This entry concerns a single T cell receptor (beta chain). The record originates from a study of blood T cell repertoires in COVID-19. The wider study: From the United States, Italy and Spain came samples of acute and convalescent COVID-19. Nucleic acid was either cDNA or gDNA, and it came from T cells, B-cell-depleted T cells, or PBMCs.

Original analysis: Researchers report that nucleated cell counts were estimated from reference gene primer amplification. Profiled with immunoSEQ multiplex PCR; TCRdb holds only in-frame clones, not every one. The V and J calls and clone size were taken over from that table, and D and trimming were inferred from the DNA. The sample carries more than 300,000 clones, approximately 90% recorded once. Between the trimmed V and J ends, which lost 7 bases and 5 bases, there was a span of 14 bases. The length of the CDR3 is 13 residues. CDR1 MNHGY and CDR2 SVAAGI come from the germline V gene. This chain joins TRBV6-9 and TRBJ1-2; D gene uncertain. The TCR originated in a woman aged 25 to 39 who had been exposed to COVID-19. The sequenced sample consisted of PBMCs or T cells enriched from blood (not recorded which). As DNA, the CDR3 is TGTGCCAGCATCTGGGCCTATGGGTATGGCTACACCTTC. Its translation: CASIWAYGYGYTF.